The T cell receptor beta chain described here comes from a study of blood T cell repertoires in COVID-19. About the research overall: Specimens from acute and convalescent COVID-19 originated in the United States, Italy and Spain. PBMCs, B-cell-depleted T cells, or T cells provided the cDNA or gDNA that made up the material.

As handled by the study authors: Scientists estimated how many nucleated cells there were by amplifying reference gene primers. The table came from immunoSEQ multiplex PCR; TCRdb's copy has only in-frame clones and leaves some out. Clonal size and the V and J genes are those of that table, whereas D and trimming came from the DNA. Of about 46,000 clones in the sample, 70% to 90% were seen once. This TCR was sampled from a man aged 45 to 65 with active COVID-19. Input material: peripheral blood.

CDR3 sequence: CASHFGTDNYGYTF. In DNA, the CDR3 is TGTGCCAGCCACTTCGGGACAGATAACTATGGCTACACCTTC. V usage is TRBV25-1 and J usage is TRBJ1-2; 7 bases map to TRBD1. The J segment lost 1 base and the V segment lost 8 bases, leaving 7 bases of the junction unmatched. Germline V gene data show CDR1 as MGHDK and CDR2 as SYGVNS. CDR3 size: 14 residues.